This record looks at one T cell receptor beta chain sequence and its context. CDR3 length equals 12 residues. Germline V CDR1 and CDR2: SQVTM, ANQGSEA. The V and J ends lost 7 bases and 4 bases, in that order; junction bases with no gene match: 6. Stated treatment: randomized to nivolumab then ipilimumab (arm A) or the reverse (arm B). Sorted cells were live CD3+CD8+, lacking CD19 and CD56, from PBMCs. This specimen comes from a study of sequential checkpoint blockade in melanoma. Study summary: Each arm's sequence ended with maintenance nivolumab.

Generated by immunoSEQ multiplex PCR, the TCRdb table keeps only in-frame clones and is missing some. The data show fewer than 35,000 clones, 60% to 80% seen once. This TCR came from a human donor with melanoma. The material was CD8+ T cells sorted from blood (inferred from file names), obtained from a patient given nivolumab and ipilimumab in sequence. The rearrangement joins TRBV29-1 to TRBJ1-1, with 7 bases aligning to TRBD1. CDR3 sequence (DNA): TGCAGCGCTGATACAGGGGCCACTGAAGCTTTCTTT. Protein: CSADTGATEAFF.